A selection of T cell receptor beta chains follows, all from one sample in a study of cytomegalovirus exposure and HLA in healthy donors. The method was immunoSEQ multiplex PCR; TCRdb's version includes in-frame clones alone and lacks a portion of them. The sample has about 160,000 clones, 80% seen once. The sequenced sample consisted of PBMCs. Receptor source: a woman aged 45-65 years in good health and CMV-seronegative. CDR3s include the opening cysteine and the closing phenylalanine or tryptophan. The D gene is left open where the match is weak. Not all rows give a size; the values are once, few, many and, for expanded clones, a class.

d_call	v_call	clone_size	j_call	cdr3_nt	cdr3_aa
NA	TRBV5-6	NA	TRBJ2-7	TGTGCCAGCAGCTTTGGGCTAGCTGCCTACGAGCAGTACTTC	CASSFGLAAYEQYF
TRBD2	TRBV19	NA	TRBJ2-1	TGTGCCAGTAGTATAGGGGTAGCGGGGGCCTCGTTCCCGGGCAATGAGCAGTTCTTC	CASSIGVAGASFPGNEQFF
NA	TRBV7-2	NA	TRBJ1-1	TGTGCCAGCAGCCAGATAGGGGGGAACACTGAAGCTTTCTTT	CASSQIGGNTEAFF
NA	TRBV30	NA	TRBJ1-5	TGTGCCTGGAGTAGACGGGGAATTAATCAGCCCCAGCATTTT	CAWSRRGINQPQHF
TRBD2	TRBV4-3	NA	TRBJ2-3	TGCGCCAGCAGCCAAGATTTTGGACTAGCGGGGGGGCGGGTGCGCACAGATACGCAGTATTTT	CASSQDFGLAGGRVRTDTQYF
NA	TRBV18	once	TRBJ1-3	TGTGCCAGCTCACCGCAGGGGCGAGGAGGCTCTGGAAACACCATATATTTT	CASSPQGRGGSGNTIYF
NA	TRBV10-2	NA	TRBJ1-1	TGCGCCAGCATCTCTAGACTGAACACTGAAGCTTTCTTT	CASISRLNTEAFF
TRBD1	TRBV7-9	NA	TRBJ1-4	TGTGCCAGCAGCTTAGGTTCAGGGGGCTCAACTAATGAAAAACTGTTTTTT	CASSLGSGGSTNEKLFF
NA	TRBV5-1	NA	TRBJ1-2	TGCGCCAGCAGCTTGTCTCAGGGGAACTATGGCTACACCTTC	CASSLSQGNYGYTF
NA	TRBV4-3	few	TRBJ1-1	TGCGCCAGCAGCTCCCGGGACACTGAAGCTTTCTTT	CASSSRDTEAFF
TRBD1	TRBV7-2	NA	TRBJ1-5	TGTGCCAGCAGCTCGTACAGGGGCGGGCAGCCCCAGCATTTT	CASSSYRGGQPQHF
NA	TRBV27	once	TRBJ2-5	TGTGCCAGCAGTTTATCACAGCCCTCCCAAGAGACCCAGTACTTC	CASSLSQPSQETQYF
TRBD1	TRBV7-9	NA	TRBJ2-7	TGTGCCAACCGCCTCATCGAGACAGGGGCGAAGATTAGCTCCTACGAGCAGTACTTC	CANRLIETGAKISSYEQYF
NA	TRBV11-2	few	TRBJ2-5	TGTGCCAGCAGCTTATCGGGTCAGGGGGAGACCCAGTACTTC	CASSLSGQGETQYF
TRBD1	TRBV6-1	NA	TRBJ1-1	TGTGCCAGCAGGCCGGGACAGACTAACACTGAAGCTTTCTTT	CASRPGQTNTEAFF
NA	TRBV5-4	few	TRBJ2-7	TGTGCCAGCAGCTCACCAACTGCCACCTACGAGCAGTACTTC	CASSSPTATYEQYF
TRBD1	TRBV29-1	NA	TRBJ2-7	TGCAGCGTTGGGGACAGGGTTACCTACGAGCAGTACTTC	CSVGDRVTYEQYF
TRBD2	TRBV6-6	NA	TRBJ2-5	TGTGCCAGCAGCCAGCGGGGGTTCAGCCAAGAGACCCAGTACTTC	CASSQRGFSQETQYF
NA	TRBV6-5	NA	TRBJ2-7	TGTGCCAGCAGTTACTCGCGGGGCCCCTACGAGCAGTACTTC	CASSYSRGPYEQYF
TRBD2	TRBV5-1	NA	TRBJ2-7	TGCGCCAGCAGCTCCCTCGCGGGGGGGACCTACGAGCAGTACTTC	CASSSLAGGTYEQYF
TRBD2	TRBV6-4	NA	TRBJ2-1	TGTGCCAGCAGTGACCCGACCGGGGGGGCACGTAGTGAGCAGTTCTTC	CASSDPTGGARSEQFF
TRBD1	TRBV28	NA	TRBJ2-3	TGTGCCAGCAGTTTAGGGACAGCTGGGGATACGCAGTATTTT	CASSLGTAGDTQYF
TRBD1	TRBV28	once	TRBJ1-5	TGTGCCAGCAGTTTCGACAGGGGTAAGGGCAATCAGCCCCAGCATTTT	CASSFDRGKGNQPQHF
NA	TRBV4-2	NA	TRBJ1-5	TGTGCCAGCAGCCAAAATCGACAGAGTGATCAGCCCCAGCATTTT	CASSQNRQSDQPQHF
NA	TRBV30	NA	TRBJ1-1	TGTGCCTGGAGTGTACACGATAACACTGAAGCTTTCTTT	CAWSVHDNTEAFF
TRBD2	TRBV5-1	NA	TRBJ2-2	TGCGCCAGCAGCCTGCTTAGACTAGCGTTAACCGGGGAGCTGTTTTTT	CASSLLRLALTGELFF
NA	TRBV14	NA	TRBJ2-3	TGTGCCAGCAGCACCCGGCGGCAGTCTAGCACAGATACGCAGTATTTT	CASSTRRQSSTDTQYF
NA	TRBV11-2	NA	TRBJ2-2	TGTGCCAGCAGCCCCAAGGCGGGCACCGGGGAGCTGTTTTTT	CASSPKAGTGELFF
TRBD2	TRBV15	few	TRBJ2-1	TGTGCCACCAGCAGGACGGGGGGACTAGAGGATGGGGAGCAGTTCTTC	CATSRTGGLEDGEQFF
TRBD2	TRBV27	few	TRBJ2-7	TGTGCCAGCACCCGGGAGGCGGGGGGGCCCTTCGAGCAGTACTTC	CASTREAGGPFEQYF